Below are 14 T cell receptor beta chains sequenced from a single sample in a study of blood T cell repertoires in COVID-19. The table came from immunoSEQ multiplex PCR; TCRdb's copy has only in-frame clones and leaves some out. Of about 380,000 clones listed, more than 75% are singletons. The sequenced sample consisted of peripheral blood. The receptors were sampled from a human donor with acute or convalescent COVID-19. The donor label of this sample is uncertain.

CDR3 sequence (DNA): TGTGCCAGCAGGGCAGGGGGACTAGCCAAAAACATTCAGTACTTC. This codes for CASRAGGLAKNIQYF. The chain is built from TRBV28 and TRBJ2-4; D is perhaps TRBD1 (7 bases). Trimming took off 6 bases at V and 0 bases at J, with 12 bases between the two ends. This CDR3 has 15 residues. CDR1 MDHEN and CDR2 SYDVKM come from the germline V gene.

Concerning this clone itself: One end of the junction varies from germline; a read error may be responsible. J is TRBJ1-2 and V is TRBV2; D gene uncertain. The germline V gene has CDR1 SNHLY and CDR2 FYNNEI. The CDR3 runs 10 residues. Here the CDR3 DNA reads TGCTCCCTTTGGAGCTATGGCTACACCTTC. Encoded protein: CSLWSYGYTF.

This sequence joins TRBV27 and TRBJ1-1; D call uncertain. The CDR3 sequence is 13 residues long. Germline CDR1 and CDR2: MNHEY and SMNVEV (reference sequence). Between the trimmed V and J ends, which lost 8 bases and 6 bases, there was a span of 16 bases. CDR3 in DNA: TGTGCCAGCCGTGTGGGAGGTGTGGCTGAAGCTTTCTTT. Encoded protein: CASRVGGVAEAFF.

CDR3 sequence reads: CASSLSGTGVAEAFF. The CDR3 nucleotides read TGTGCCAGCAGTTTATCCGGAACAGGGGTCGCTGAAGCTTTCTTT. The chain uses TRBV27 and TRBJ1-1, with TRBD1 identical over 7 bases. Germline CDR1 is MNHEY and CDR2 is SMNVEV (reference sequence). Trimming at V came to 0 bases and at J to 6 bases, leaving 7 bases not matched to a gene. There are 15 residues in the CDR3.

The V call is TRBV19, the J call TRBJ2-3; 7 bases are a match to TRBD1. Germline V lookup: CDR1 LNHDA, CDR2 SQIVND (reference sequence). V shed 8 bases and J 3 bases; nucleotides not matched to a gene: 11. CDR3 length: 15 residues. The CDR3 DNA follows: TGTGCCAGTTCGACTGGTGGACAGGCAACAGATACGCAGTATTTT. It translates to CASSTGGQATDTQYF.

Details on this clone: Additional DNA sequences in this sample encode the identical CDR3. The chain employs TRBV3-1 (or the pseudogene TRBV3-2) and TRBJ1-6, with D perhaps TRBD1 (5 bases). CDR1 is LGHDT and CDR2 is YNNKEL in the germline V gene (reference sequence). The germline V and J ends were trimmed by 1 base and 6 bases, with 7 bases remaining between them. The CDR3 consists of 14 residues. This chain's CDR3 is CASSQGTTNSPLHF. The CDR3 nucleotides read TGTGCCAGCAGCCAAGGGACAACTAATTCACCCCTCCACTTT.

The rearrangement links TRBV5-1 to TRBJ2-7, with D possibly matching TRBD1 (5 bases). Germline-derived CDR1 and CDR2 are SGHRS and YFSETQ. The CDR3 runs to 14 residues. Between the trimmed V and J ends, which lost 4 bases and 0 bases, there was a span of 11 bases. CDR3 region: CASSPQGGSYEQYF. The CDR3, as DNA: TGCGCCAGCAGCCCCCAGGGTGGCTCCTACGAGCAGTACTTC.

The chain carries TRBV9 and TRBJ2-1; 9 bases align to TRBD2. In germline, CDR1 is SGDLS, CDR2 YYNGEE. V was clipped by 1 base and J by 4 bases; unmatched bases: 6. There are 16 residues in the CDR3. DNA for the CDR3: TGTGCCAGCAGCGTATTCGGCGGGAGGGGTTACAATGAGCAGTTCTTC. Amino acid sequence: CASSVFGGRGYNEQFF.

The chain has TRBV5-1 and TRBJ2-2, with a tentative D call TRBD2 (6 bases). The germline V gene encodes CDR1 SGHRS and CDR2 YFSETQ. The V and J ends lost 1 base and 3 bases respectively, with 10 bases between them. CDR3 size: 15 residues. The CDR3 loop reads CASSLLAADTGELFF. The CDR3 bases are TGCGCCAGCAGCTTGTTAGCGGCTGACACCGGGGAGCTGTTTTTT.

This chain connects TRBV19 to TRBJ2-1; 9 nucleotides line up with TRBD2. CDR3 length equals 15 residues. The V segment lost 3 bases and the J segment 6 bases; nucleotides outside the gene matches: 6. Germline V gene sequence: CDR1 LNHDA, CDR2 SQIVND (reference sequence). The CDR3 DNA is TGTGCCAGTAGTATGCCGGGACTAGCCGTCAATGAGCAGTTCTTC. Protein product: CASSMPGLAVNEQFF.

The rearrangement links TRBV6-5 to TRBJ1-1, with unresolved D. Deletions cut 6 bases from V and 1 base from J, with 9 bases between. Germline V gene data show CDR1 as MNHEY and CDR2 as SVGAGI. CDR3 length equals 13 residues. CDR3 region: CASRWEGNTEAFF. CDR3 nucleotides: TGTGCCAGCAGATGGGAGGGGAACACTGAAGCTTTCTTT.

This chain connects TRBV3-1 (or the pseudogene TRBV3-2) to TRBJ2-3, with D perhaps matching TRBD2 (5 bases). This CDR3 contains 13 residues. V was trimmed by 4 bases and J by 6 bases, leaving 11 bases between them. CDR1 LGHDT and CDR2 YNNKEL come from the germline V gene (reference sequence). CDR3 protein: CASSRGYSDTQYF. CDR3 sequence (DNA): TGTGCCAGCAGCCGAGGGTACTCGGATACGCAGTATTTT.

The chain employs TRBV4-1 and TRBJ1-2, with a tentative D call TRBD1 (5 bases). CDR3 length equals 14 residues. Looked up from germline, CDR1 is MGHRA and CDR2 is YSYEKL. The ends were cut back, 5 bases at V and 5 bases at J, with 15 bases in the middle. The CDR3 region is CASSTQVSGYGYTF. The CDR3 DNA sequence: TGCGCCAGCAGCACACAGGTTTCCGGATATGGCTACACCTTC.

The chain carries TRBV5-8 and TRBJ1-4, with 7 bases aligning to TRBD1. The germline V gene has CDR1 SGHTS and CDR2 YDEGEE. The junction had 5 bases not matched to a gene; V was cut back by 2 bases and J by 4 bases. The CDR3 covers 15 residues. CDR3 nucleotide sequence: TGTGCCAGCAGCTTTCCGACAGGGCTTAATGAAAAACTGTTTTTT. Translated: CASSFPTGLNEKLFF.